Listed here is a single T cell receptor beta chain. Each PCR reaction had synthetic TCR analog templates spiked into it. Repertoires were generated with immunoSEQ multiplex PCR, while TCRdb's copy carries only in-frame clones and drops some. The repertoire has about 52,000 clones, more than 75% of them found once; the top ten carry 1% to 1.5%. The record originates from a study of PD-L1 blockade in urothelial cancer. Across the study: Blood underwent analysis 3 weeks (second dose) and 6 weeks after treatment began.

The CDR3 covers 14 residues. V lost 6 bases, J lost 2 bases, and 4 bases stayed unmatched. CDR1 MNHEY and CDR2 SVGAGI come from the germline V gene. Sample time point: pretreatment peripheral blood. Sample: PBMCs, taken around atezolizumab (anti-PD-L1) treatment. This TCR came from a man aged 50-60 years with urothelial cancer. This chain connects TRBV6-5 to TRBJ2-3; 8 nucleotides line up with TRBD1. The CDR3 spells CASRSGQATDTQYF. In DNA, the CDR3 is TGTGCCAGCAGGTCGGGACAGGCCACAGATACGCAGTATTTT.